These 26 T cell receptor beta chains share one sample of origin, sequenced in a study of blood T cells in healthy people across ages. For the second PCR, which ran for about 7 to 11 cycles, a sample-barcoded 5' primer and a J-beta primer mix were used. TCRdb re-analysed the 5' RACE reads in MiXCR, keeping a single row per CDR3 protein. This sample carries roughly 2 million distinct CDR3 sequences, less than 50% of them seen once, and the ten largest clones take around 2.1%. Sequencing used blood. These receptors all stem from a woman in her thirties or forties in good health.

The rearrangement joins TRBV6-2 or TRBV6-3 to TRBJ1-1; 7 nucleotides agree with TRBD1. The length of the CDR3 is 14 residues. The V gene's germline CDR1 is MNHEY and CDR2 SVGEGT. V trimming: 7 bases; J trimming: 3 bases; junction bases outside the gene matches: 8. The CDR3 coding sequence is TGTGCCAGCACTCGGACAGGATTGTACACTGAAGCTTTCTTT. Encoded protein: CASTRTGLYTEAFF.

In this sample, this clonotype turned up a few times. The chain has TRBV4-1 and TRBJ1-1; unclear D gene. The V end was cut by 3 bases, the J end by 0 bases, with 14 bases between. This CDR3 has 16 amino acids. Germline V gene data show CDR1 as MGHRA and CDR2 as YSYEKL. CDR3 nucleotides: TGCGCCAGCAGCCATATAGCTCGCGACATGAACACTGAAGCTTTCTTT. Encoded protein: CASSHIARDMNTEAFF.

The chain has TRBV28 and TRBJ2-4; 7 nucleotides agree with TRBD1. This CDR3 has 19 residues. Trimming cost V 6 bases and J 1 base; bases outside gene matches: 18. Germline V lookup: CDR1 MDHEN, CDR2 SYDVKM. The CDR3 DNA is TGTGCCAGCAGCCGAGACCGGGACAGACTGGTTTTCGCCAAAAACATTCAGTACTTC. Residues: CASSRDRDRLVFAKNIQYF.

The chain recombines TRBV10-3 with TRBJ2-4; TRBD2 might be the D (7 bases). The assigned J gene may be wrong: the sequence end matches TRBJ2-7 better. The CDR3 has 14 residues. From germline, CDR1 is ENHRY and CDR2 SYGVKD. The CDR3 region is CAISELGGPNEQYF. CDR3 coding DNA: TGTGCCATCAGTGAGTTGGGGGGGCCCAACGAGCAGTACTTC.

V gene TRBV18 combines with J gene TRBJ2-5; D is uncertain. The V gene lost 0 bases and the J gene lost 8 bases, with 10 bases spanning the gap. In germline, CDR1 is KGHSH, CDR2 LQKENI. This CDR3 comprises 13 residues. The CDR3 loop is CASSPPVLETQYF. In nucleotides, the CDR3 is TGTGCCAGCTCACCACCGGTTCTAGAAACCCAGTACTTC. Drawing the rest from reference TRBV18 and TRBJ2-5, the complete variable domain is NAGVMQNPRHLVRRRGQEARLRCSPMKGHSHVYWYRQLPEEGLKFMVYLQKENIIDESGMPKERFSAEFPKEGPSILRIQQVVRGDSAAYFCASSPPVLETQYFGPGTRLLVL.

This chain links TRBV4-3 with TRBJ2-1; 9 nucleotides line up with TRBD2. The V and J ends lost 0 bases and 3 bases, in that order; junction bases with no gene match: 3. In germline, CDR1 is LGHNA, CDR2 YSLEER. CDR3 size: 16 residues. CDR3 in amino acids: CASSQDSGGHYNEQFF. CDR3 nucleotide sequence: TGCGCCAGCAGCCAAGATAGCGGGGGACACTACAATGAGCAGTTCTTC.

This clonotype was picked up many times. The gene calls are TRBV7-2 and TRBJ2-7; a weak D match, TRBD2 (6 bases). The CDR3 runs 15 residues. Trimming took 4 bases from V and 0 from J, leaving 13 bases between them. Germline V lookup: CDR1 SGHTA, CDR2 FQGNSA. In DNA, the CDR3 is TGTGCCAGCAGCTGGGGGGTCTCAAGCTCCTACGAGCAGTACTTC. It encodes CASSWGVSSSYEQYF.

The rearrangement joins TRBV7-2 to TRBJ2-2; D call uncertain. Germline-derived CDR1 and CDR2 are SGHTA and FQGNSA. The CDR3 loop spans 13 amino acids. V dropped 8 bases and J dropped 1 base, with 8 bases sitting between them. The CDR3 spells CASGWQNTGELFF. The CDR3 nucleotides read TGTGCCAGCGGTTGGCAGAACACCGGGGAGCTGTTTTTT.

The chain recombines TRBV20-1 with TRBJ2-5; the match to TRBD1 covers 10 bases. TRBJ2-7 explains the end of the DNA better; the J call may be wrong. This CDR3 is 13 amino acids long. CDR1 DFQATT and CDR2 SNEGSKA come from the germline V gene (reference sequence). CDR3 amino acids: CSADRGHDYEQYF. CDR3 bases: TGCAGTGCTGACAGGGGGCATGACTACGAGCAGTACTTC.

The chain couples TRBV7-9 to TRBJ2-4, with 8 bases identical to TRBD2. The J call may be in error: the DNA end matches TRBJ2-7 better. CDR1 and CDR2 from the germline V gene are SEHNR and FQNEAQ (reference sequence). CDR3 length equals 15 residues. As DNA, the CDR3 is TGTGCCAGCAGCTTAGCTGCGGGGGGTCCCCACGAGCAGTACTTC. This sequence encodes CASSLAAGGPHEQYF.

CDR3 sequence: CAISGGGVPDTQYF. The DNA for the CDR3 is TGTGCCATCAGTGGTGGGGGGGTGCCGGATACGCAGTATTTT. J is TRBJ2-3 and V is TRBV10-3, with 7 bases identical to TRBD2. CDR1 is ENHRY and CDR2 is SYGVKD in the germline V gene. The CDR3 spans 14 residues. V lost 4 bases and J lost 6; bases outside the gene matches: 7.

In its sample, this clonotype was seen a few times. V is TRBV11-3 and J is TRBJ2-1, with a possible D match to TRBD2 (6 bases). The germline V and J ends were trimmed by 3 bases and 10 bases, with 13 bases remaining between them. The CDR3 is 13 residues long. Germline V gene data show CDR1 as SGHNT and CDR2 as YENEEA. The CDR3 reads CASSFSRGAEQFF. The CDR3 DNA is TGTGCCAGCAGCTTCTCTCGCGGGGCCGAGCAGTTCTTC. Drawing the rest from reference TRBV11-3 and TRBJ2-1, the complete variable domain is EAGVVQSPRYKIIEKKQPVAFWCNPISGHNTLYWYLQNLGQGPELLIRYENEEAVDDSQLPKDRFSAERLKGVDSTLKIQPAELGDSAVYLCASSFSRGAEQFFGPGTRLTVL.

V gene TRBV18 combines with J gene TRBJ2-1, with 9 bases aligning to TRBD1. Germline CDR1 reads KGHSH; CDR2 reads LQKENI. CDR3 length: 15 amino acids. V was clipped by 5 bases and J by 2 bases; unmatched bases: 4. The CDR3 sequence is CASSAGTGPYNEQFF. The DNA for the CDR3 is TGTGCCAGCTCAGCCGGGACAGGGCCCTACAATGAGCAGTTCTTC.

CDR3 residues: CASSPLGYSGGRNIQYF. CDR3 sequence (DNA): TGCGCCAGCAGCCCCCTAGGGTATAGCGGGGGGAGGAACATTCAGTACTTC. The chain recombines TRBV4-1 with TRBJ2-7; 10 bases are a match to TRBD2. The assigned J gene may be wrong: the sequence end matches TRBJ2-4 better. Looked up from germline, CDR1 is MGHRA and CDR2 is YSYEKL. This CDR3 contains 17 residues.

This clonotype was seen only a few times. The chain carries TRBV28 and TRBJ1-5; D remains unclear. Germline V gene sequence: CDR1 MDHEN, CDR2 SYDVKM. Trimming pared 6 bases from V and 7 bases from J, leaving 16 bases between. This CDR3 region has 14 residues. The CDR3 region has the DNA TGTGCCAGCAGGACCTTTAACGGCGGACAGCCCCAGCATTTT. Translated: CASRTFNGGQPQHF.

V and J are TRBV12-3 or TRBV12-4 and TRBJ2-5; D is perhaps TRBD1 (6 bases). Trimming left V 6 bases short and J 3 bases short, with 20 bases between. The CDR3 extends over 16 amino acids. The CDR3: CASSQPDGTFEETQYF. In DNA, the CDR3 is TGTGCCAGCAGCCAACCAGACGGGACATTTGAAGAGACCCAGTACTTC.

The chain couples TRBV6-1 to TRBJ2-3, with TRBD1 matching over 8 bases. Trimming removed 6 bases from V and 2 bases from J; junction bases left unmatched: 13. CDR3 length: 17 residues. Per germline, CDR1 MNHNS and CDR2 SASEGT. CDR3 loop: CASSHTRQGIITDTQYF. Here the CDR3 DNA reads TGTGCCAGCAGCCACACTCGACAGGGGATAATCACAGATACGCAGTATTTT.

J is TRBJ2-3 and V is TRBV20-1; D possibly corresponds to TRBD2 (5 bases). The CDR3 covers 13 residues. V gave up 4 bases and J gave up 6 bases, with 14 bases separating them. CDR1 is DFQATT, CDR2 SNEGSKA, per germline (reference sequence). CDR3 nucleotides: TGCAGTGCTACCGGACTCGTGGGGGATACGCAGTATTTT. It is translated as CSATGLVGDTQYF.

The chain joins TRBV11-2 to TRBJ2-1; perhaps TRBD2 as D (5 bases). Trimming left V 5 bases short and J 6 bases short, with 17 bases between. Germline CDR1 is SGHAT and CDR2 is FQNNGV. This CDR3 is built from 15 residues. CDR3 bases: TGTGCCAGCAGCCGGGCGGGCCCCTTGAGCAATGAGCAGTTCTTC. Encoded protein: CASSRAGPLSNEQFF. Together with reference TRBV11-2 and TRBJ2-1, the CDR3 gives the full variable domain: EAGVAQSPRYKIIEKRQSVAFWCNPISGHATLYWYQQILGQGPKLLIQFQNNGVVDDSQLPKDRFSAERLKGVDSTLKIQPAKLEDSAVYLCASSRAGPLSNEQFFGPGTRLTVL.

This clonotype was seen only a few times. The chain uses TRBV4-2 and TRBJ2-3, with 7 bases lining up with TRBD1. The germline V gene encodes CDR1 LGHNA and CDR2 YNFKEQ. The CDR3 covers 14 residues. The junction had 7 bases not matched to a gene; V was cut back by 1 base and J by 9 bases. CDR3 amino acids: CASSQGTVQGTQYF. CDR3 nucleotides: TGTGCCAGCAGCCAAGGGACTGTACAGGGGACGCAGTATTTT.

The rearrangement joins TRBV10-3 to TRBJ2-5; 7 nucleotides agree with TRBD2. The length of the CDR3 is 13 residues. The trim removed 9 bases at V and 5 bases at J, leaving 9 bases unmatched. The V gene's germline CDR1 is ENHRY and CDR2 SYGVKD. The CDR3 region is CAIRDYGSETQYF. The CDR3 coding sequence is TGTGCCATACGGGACTATGGTTCGGAGACCCAGTACTTC.

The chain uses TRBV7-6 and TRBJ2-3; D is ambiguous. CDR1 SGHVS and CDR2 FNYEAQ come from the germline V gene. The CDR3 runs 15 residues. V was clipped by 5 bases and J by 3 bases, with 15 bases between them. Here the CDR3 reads CASSPGQRTTDTQYF. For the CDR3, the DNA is TGTGCCAGCAGCCCCGGCCAGAGAACAACAGATACGCAGTATTTT.

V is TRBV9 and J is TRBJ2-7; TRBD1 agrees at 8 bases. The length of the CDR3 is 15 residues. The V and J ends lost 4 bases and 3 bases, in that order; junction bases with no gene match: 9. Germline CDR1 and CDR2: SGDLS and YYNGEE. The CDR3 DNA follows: TGTGCCAGCAGCCAGGACCGGGACAGGCGCTACGAGCAGTACTTC. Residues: CASSQDRDRRYEQYF.

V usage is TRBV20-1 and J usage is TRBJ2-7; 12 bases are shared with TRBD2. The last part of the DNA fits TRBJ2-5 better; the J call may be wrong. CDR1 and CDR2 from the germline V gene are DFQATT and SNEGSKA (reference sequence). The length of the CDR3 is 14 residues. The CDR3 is CSAFLAGGDETQYF. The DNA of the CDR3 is TGCAGTGCCTTTCTAGCGGGGGGGGATGAGACCCAGTACTTC.

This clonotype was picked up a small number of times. The CDR3 DNA reads as TGTGCCAGCAGTCTATCGACTAGCGGGGCGGGAGGTACGCAGTATTTT. Translated, it gives CASSLSTSGAGGTQYF. The V gene is TRBV28, the J gene TRBJ2-3, with TRBD2 identical over 11 bases. V trimming: 5 bases; J trimming: 8 bases; junction bases outside the gene matches: 12. Germline assignment: CDR1 MDHEN and CDR2 SYDVKM. The length of the CDR3 is 16 residues.

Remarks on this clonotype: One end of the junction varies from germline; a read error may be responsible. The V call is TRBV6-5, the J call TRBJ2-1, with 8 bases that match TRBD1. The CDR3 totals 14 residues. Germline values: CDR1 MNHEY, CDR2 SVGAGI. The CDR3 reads CARSPGGPYNEQFF. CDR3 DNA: TGTGCCCGCAGTCCAGGGGGCCCCTACAATGAGCAGTTCTTC.